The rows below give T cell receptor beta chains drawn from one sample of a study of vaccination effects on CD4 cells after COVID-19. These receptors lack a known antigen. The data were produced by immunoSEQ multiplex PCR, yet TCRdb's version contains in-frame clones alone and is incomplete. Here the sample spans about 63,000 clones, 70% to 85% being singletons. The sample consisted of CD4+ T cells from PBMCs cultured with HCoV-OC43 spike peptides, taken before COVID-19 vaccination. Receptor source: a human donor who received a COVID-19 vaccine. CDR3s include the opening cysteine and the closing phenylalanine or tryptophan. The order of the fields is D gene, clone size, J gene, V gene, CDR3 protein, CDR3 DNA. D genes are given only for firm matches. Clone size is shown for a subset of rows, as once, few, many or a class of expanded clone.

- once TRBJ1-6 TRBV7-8 CASSLFQGLNSPLHF TGTGCCAGCAGCTTATTTCAGGGGTTAAATTCACCCCTCCACTTT
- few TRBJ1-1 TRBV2 CASSETAPNTEAFF TGTGCCAGCAGTGAGACGGCTCCGAACACTGAAGCTTTCTTT
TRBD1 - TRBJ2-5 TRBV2 CASNLQGAETQYF TGTGCCAGCAACCTACAGGGGGCGGAGACCCAGTACTTC
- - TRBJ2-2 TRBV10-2 CASTRQGETGELFF TGCGCCAGCACTCGGCAGGGCGAAACCGGGGAGCTGTTTTTT
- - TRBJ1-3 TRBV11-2 CASSLRSSGNTIYF TGTGCCAGCAGCCTCAGGAGCTCTGGAAACACCATATATTTT
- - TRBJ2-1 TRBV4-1 CASSQAEQAPYNEQFF TGCGCCAGCAGCCAAGCGGAGCAGGCTCCCTACAATGAGCAGTTCTTC
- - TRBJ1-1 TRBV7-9 CASSFFGQPNTEAFF TGTGCCAGCAGCTTTTTCGGACAGCCGAACACTGAAGCTTTCTTT
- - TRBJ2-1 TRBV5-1 CASSAVYNEQFF TGCGCCAGCAGTGCCGTATACAATGAGCAGTTCTTC
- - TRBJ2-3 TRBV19 CASSIQRAGDTQYF TGTGCCAGTAGTATCCAGCGGGCGGGAGATACGCAGTATTTT
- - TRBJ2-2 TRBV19 CASKTGSNTGELFF TGTGCCAGTAAAACAGGGTCTAACACCGGGGAGCTGTTTTTT
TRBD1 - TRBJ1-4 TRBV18 CASSSGTGEIGEKLFF TGTGCCAGCTCGTCCGGGACAGGGGAGATAGGTGAAAAACTGTTTTTT
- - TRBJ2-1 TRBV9 CASSPNPYRTRYNEQFF TGTGCCAGCAGCCCGAACCCTTACAGGACTCGCTACAATGAGCAGTTCTTC
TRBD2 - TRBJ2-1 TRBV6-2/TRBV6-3 CASSFTSGAYNEQFF TGTGCCAGCAGTTTCACTAGCGGAGCCTACAATGAGCAGTTCTTC
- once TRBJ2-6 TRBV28 CASSLTDASGANVLTF TGTGCCAGCAGTCTCACAGATGCCTCTGGGGCCAACGTCCTGACTTTC
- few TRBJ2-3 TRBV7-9 CASSLSGDTQYF TGTGCCAGCAGTTTAAGTGGGGATACGCAGTATTTT
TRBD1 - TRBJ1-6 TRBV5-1 CASSLVGDRNSPLHF TGCGCCAGCAGCTTGGTAGGGGACAGGAATTCACCCCTCCACTTT
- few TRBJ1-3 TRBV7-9 CASSLDPGNTIYF TGTGCCAGCAGCTTAGATCCTGGAAACACCATATATTTT
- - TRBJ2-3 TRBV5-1 CASSLAVSTDTQYF TGCGCCAGCAGCTTGGCGGTAAGCACAGATACGCAGTATTTT
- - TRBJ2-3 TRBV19 CASRRTLGTSTDTQYF TGTGCCAGTAGACGGACGTTAGGTACTAGCACAGATACGCAGTATTTT
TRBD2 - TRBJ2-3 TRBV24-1 CATSPASGAADTQYF TGTGCCACCAGTCCGGCTAGCGGGGCGGCAGATACGCAGTATTTT
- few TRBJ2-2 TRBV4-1 CASSQESGLLTGELFF TGCGCCAGCAGCCAAGAATCGGGCTTACTAACCGGGGAGCTGTTTTTT
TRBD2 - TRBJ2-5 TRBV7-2 CASSLERGGRETQYF TGTGCCAGCAGCTTAGAGCGGGGGGGCCGTGAGACCCAGTACTTC
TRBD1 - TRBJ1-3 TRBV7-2 CASSLGTGSGNTIYF TGTGCCAGCAGCTTAGGGACAGGCTCTGGAAACACCATATATTTT
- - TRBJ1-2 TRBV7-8 CASSLIRQGPYGYTF TGTGCCAGCAGCTTAATCCGCCAGGGTCCCTATGGCTACACCTTC
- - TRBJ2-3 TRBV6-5 CASSASRGTQYF TGTGCCAGCAGCGCCTCCAGGGGAACGCAGTATTTT
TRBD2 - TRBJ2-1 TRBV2 CASKVAGQQFF TGTGCCAGCAAAGTAGCGGGGCAGCAGTTCTTC
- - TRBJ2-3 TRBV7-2 CASSLTGTQLLRGLEYF TGTGCCAGCAGTCTCACCGGGACTCAACTATTAAGGGGATTAGAGTATTTT
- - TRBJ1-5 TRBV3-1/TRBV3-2 CASSGQGRNQPQHF TGTGCCAGCAGCGGCCAGGGTAGGAATCAGCCCCAGCATTTT
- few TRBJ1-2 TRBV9 CASRRGPNYGYTF TGTGCCAGCAGGAGGGGCCCTAACTATGGCTACACCTTC
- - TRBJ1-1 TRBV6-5 CASSHESGTEAFF TGTGCCAGCAGCCACGAAAGTGGAACTGAAGCTTTCTTT
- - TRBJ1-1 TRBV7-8 CASRAMYTEAFF TGTGCCAGCAGGGCGATGTACACTGAAGCTTTCTTT
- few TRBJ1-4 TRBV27 CASSAQGLTNEKLFF TGTGCCAGCAGTGCGCAGGGTTTGACTAATGAAAAACTGTTTTTT
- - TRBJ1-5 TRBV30 CAWSVLSETQPQHF TGTGCCTGGAGTGTACTTAGCGAGACTCAGCCCCAGCATTTT
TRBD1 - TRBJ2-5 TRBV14 CASSFRPGQGKETQYF TGTGCCAGCAGCTTTCGACCGGGACAGGGTAAAGAGACCCAGTACTTC
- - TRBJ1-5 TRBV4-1 CASSQWTDSNQPQHF TGCGCCAGCAGCCAGTGGACAGATAGCAATCAGCCCCAGCATTTT
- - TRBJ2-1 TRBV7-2 CASSLASDYNEQFF TGTGCCAGCAGCTTAGCGTCGGACTACAATGAGCAGTTCTTC
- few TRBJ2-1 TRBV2 CASRRAAPSYLNEQFF TGTGCCAGCCGGCGAGCGGCACCTTCCTACCTCAATGAGCAGTTCTTC